This T cell receptor beta chain was recovered during a study of cytomegalovirus exposure and HLA in healthy donors (dated by TCRdb to 2017 to 2019). Background on the whole study: According to an earlier analysis of a few hundred of the donors, 150 million to 200 million T cells yielded 117 million unique TCR beta sequences and about 300 Gb of sequence data. An early release that covered 500 to 800 HLA-typed donors contained approximately 300 gigabases of sequencing data and 75 million to 100 million unique TCR sequences. Of the 350 to 400 genotyped donors, 65% to 90% fell in the genetic ancestry cluster associated with self-reported Caucasian donors. The study aimed to test whether cataloging public T cell receptors could reveal signatures of past pathogen exposure. The study used immunosequencing to profile the T cell repertoires of approximately 630 subjects and linked those repertoires to cytomegalovirus serostatus. Along with the roughly 670-subject first cohort, a separate validation cohort of about 110 different subjects was used. The study combined high-throughput TCR immunosequencing, statistical association of individual TCRs with disease status, and machine learning to predict cytomegalovirus infection status. To study patterns of TCR occurrence, a later analysis re-analyzed previously published TCR beta repertoires from under 750 donors and added high-resolution HLA genotyping. The later analysis used no new phenotypic data to find candidate immune exposures, relying instead on TCR beta sequences and their occurrence across donors. To decide whether each TCR beta V gene segment behaved as functional or pseudogenic, an earlier analysis of some 600 of the donors relied on high-throughput TCR beta sequencing. Alongside the repertoire data, information on donor age, sex, ethnicity and CMV serostatus was compiled. Genome-wide SNP genotypes for about three fifths of the 666 donors were used in a later genetic analysis, which treated that subset as a discovery cohort. Every repertoire in the discovery cohort had been generated on one and the same sequencing platform. Class I and class II HLA loci were covered by the typing at four-digit resolution. Typing coverage varied by locus: about 629-630 donors for A, B, C, DRB1 and DQB1; more than 500 for DQA1; nearly 610 for DPA1; 450 to 480 for DPB1. Several DR-DQ haplotypes were treated as single units for association and clustering because of strong linkage in the cohort. On average, around 240,000 unique TCR beta nucleotide sequences were sequenced per donor among 398 genotyped donors of the cohort, with roughly 18% of those sequences being non-productive.

Findings and caveats that apply to the study as a whole: Because counts were too low, about 15 rarely observed V segments, including chromosome 9 orphons, were left out of the earlier analysis of 500 to 750 of the donors. A few of the identified cytomegalovirus-associated TCR beta chains were confirmed in vitro to be specific for cytomegalovirus antigens. Assigning TCR associations to individual alleles was difficult when HLA alleles, especially DR and DQ, strongly co-occurred. Roughly uniform sequencing depth across donors was assumed in presence/absence analyses, although this assumption may not hold. The sequencing pipeline was judged likely to have produced a cluster of highly shared sequence variants as a technical artifact. The study gave a list of 150 to 200 TCR beta chains associated with cytomegalovirus. In a later analysis, several top co-occurrence clusters were reported to appear linked to parvovirus B19, influenza, CMV and Epstein-Barr virus. According to a later analysis, most CMV-associated TCR beta chains appeared to be HLA-restricted, and the HLA associations seemed to be driven largely by CMV exposure. A later analysis associated roughly 17,000 TCR beta sequences with specific HLA alleles at a false discovery rate of 0.05. The only immune exposure information available for the cohort was CMV serostatus. It was suggested by the authors that the approach could potentially be generalized to other disease states and immunological phenotypes. Because some donors lacked HLA typing at each locus, the association tests relied only on the typed subset. A later genetic analysis reported fewer N-insertions in productive TCRs among donors in an Asian-associated ancestry cluster than the roughly 620-donor mean. Most TCR sequences were observed very rarely across donors, whereas some public TCRs were present in many individuals. A later genetic analysis associated a missense DCLRE1C variant with V-gene and J-gene trimming of TCR beta chains, and an independent cohort replicated the association. In a later analysis, the rate of TCR association differed among HLA loci, with DRB1 alleles having the most associated TCRs and HLA-C alleles having the fewest. A further reported finding was that TCR beta sequences accurately predicted the HLA-A and HLA-B alleles for most subjects in the first cohort. Cytomegalovirus status was reported to be diagnosed by the classifier with high specificity and sensitivity in both the original and validation cohorts. Only TCR beta chains were sequenced in this cohort, and the absence of alpha or paired-chain data limited detectable features. In an earlier analysis of fewer than 750 of the donors, most TCR beta V segments were observed in productive rearrangements about 87% or about 30% of the time, broadly matching IMGT annotations. In a later analysis, HLA-associated TCR beta chains were found to be more clonally expanded and to have lower generation probabilities than equally common non-associated chains. Linkage disequilibrium might explain the correlated functional status among segregating V segments, but an unknown experimental factor could not be ruled out.

A remark on this clone: Its cognate antigen has yet to be identified. Within one base of it there is no much larger clone, and no base qualities were kept.

In total, more than 500 healthy bone marrow donors made up the cohort. At the time of sampling, every cohort member was nominally healthy, though immune exposures that went unrecorded were likely present. The donor tested CMV seronegative and was one of the 352 seronegative cohort members. A peripheral blood sample was collected from each donor, and TCR beta sequencing was performed on peripheral blood mononuclear cells. Genomic DNA extraction from the blood cell samples was performed with the Qiagen DNeasy Blood Extraction Kit. Libraries were prepared through the immunoSEQ multiplex PCR assay. The multiplex PCR relied on a mix of 60 forward primers for TCR Vbeta segments and 13 reverse primers for TCR Jbeta segments. The CDR3 region of rearranged TCR beta genes was amplified from genomic DNA by a multiplex PCR assay. On the Illumina HiSeq System, the amplified TCR beta libraries were sequenced as 87-base-pair reads. The study's processing was this. A later analysis tallied tens of millions of unique TCR beta chains across the 650 to 750 repertoires, and about 12 million of those chains were shared by two or more donors. Raw reads were error-corrected and collapsed into unique sequences with a nearest-neighbor algorithm that merged closely related sequences to remove PCR and sequencing errors. To assign V, D and J gene segments, CDR3 sequences were aligned to IMGT reference sequences. For a sequence to be retained, at least a six-nucleotide match to both a V gene segment and a J gene segment was required. A rearrangement was called productive if the CDR3 had no stop codons and remained in frame with V and J, and every other rearrangement was called non-productive. CDR3 was defined according to IMGT convention as the region running from the second conserved V-encoded cysteine to the conserved J-encoded phenylalanine. The earlier analysis of 500 to 600 of the donors excluded sequences that lacked an unambiguous match to a single V gene segment. In an earlier analysis of some 590 of the donors, a V segment was called functional when productive rearrangements were above 56.7%, and segregating when the standard deviation between donors exceeded 5%. A statistical classification framework was built for diagnosing cytomegalovirus status from the catalog of TCR beta chain sequences. In a later analysis, V and J genes were assigned by comparing TCR nucleotide sequences against IMGT/GENE-DB human TR gene sequences. In a later analysis, CDR3 sequences and most-parsimonious VDJ recombination scenarios were assigned using the TCRdist pipeline. A later analysis defined each TCR beta chain by its CDR3 amino acid sequence plus V-gene family, and excluded reads lacking a unique V-gene family. To address suspected cross-contamination and a sequencing artifact, a later analysis removed 592 highly shared, low-generation-probability nucleotide sequences. For each public chain, a later analysis derived a clonal expansion index from normalized ranks of inferred template counts within each repertoire. In a later analysis, generation probabilities were computed using a VDJ recombination model fitted to out-of-frame rearrangements, and the results were checked against IGoR. Hypergeometric tests were used in a later analysis to score TCR-TCR, TCR-HLA and TCR-CMV co-occurrence, with a repertoire-size bias correction applied to the TCR pairs. To estimate false discovery rates, a later analysis permuted the HLA or CMV assignments 20 times. In a later analysis, co-occurring TCRs were grouped with DBSCAN, and TCRdist sequence similarity was added when clustering was performed within HLA-allele-positive subsets. Co-occurrence clustering excluded repertoires with fewer than 30,000 or more than 120,000 public chains, plus five with anomalous nucleotide sharing. The table was pulled from immuneACCESS by TCRdb, which kept in-frame rearrangements only. Such tables lose some clones; where checked, under half of the loss comes from unresolved V genes, and the rest has no known cause. The D gene and trimming were derived from the DNA, and the V and J assignments and clone size from that table. The sample yields 140,000 to 150,000 clones; approximately 80% were counted once. About 1.8% of the sample comes from the top ten.

The receptor was derived from a woman aged 40 to 50 in good health and CMV-seronegative. Sequencing was carried out using PBMCs.

The CDR3 region reads CASSFGDTEAFF. The DNA is TGTGCCAGTAGTTTCGGGGACACTGAAGCTTTCTTT. Here the chain combines TRBV19 and TRBJ1-1; the D gene identity is not certain. The CDR3 runs 12 amino acids, cysteine and phenylalanine included. The sequence is cut down to CDR3 DNA, 36 bases in frame from base 1. The germline V gene (reference sequence) supplies CDR1 LNHDA and CDR2 SQIVND. Trimming takes 5 bases from V and 3 bases from J, and the germline ends sit 7 bases apart.